This T cell receptor beta chain was captured by sequencing in a study of CXCR3-negative and CXCR3-positive naive CD8 T cells. Findings and limits, study-wide: Cryopreserved cells showed partially decreased CXCR3 expression, and most assays used fresh PBMCs. Sequencing showed both naive subsets with comparably high diversity, and memory CD8+ cells much lower.

Researchers prepared the TRB cDNA libraries using 5' RACE with UMI labels. TCRdb reprocessed the 5' RACE reads and keeps a single row for each CDR3 protein, giving no DNA. The sample's table shows tens of thousands of distinct CDR3 sequences. This CDR3 is built from 13 residues. From germline, CDR1 is MDHEN and CDR2 SYDVKM. Comments on this clonotype: Its target is unknown.

The receptor comes from a human donor in good health. Some clones in this sample may be carry-over from other donors' samples. The chain combines TRBV28 with TRBJ2-2; TCRdb reports TRBD1, a call that lacks DNA to check it against. The sample was memory CD8+ T cells from blood. CDR3 sequence: CASSLPGTGELFF.